This entry concerns a single T cell receptor beta chain. The data belong to a study of T-cell reconstitution after alpha-beta-depleted transplantation in children. As it was prepared, the TCRbeta library received unique molecular identifiers. TCRdb fed the PCR reads into MiXCR, producing one record per CDR3 protein. The data show 200,000 to 300,000 distinct CDR3 sequences, with approximately 12% seen just once and around 2.8% held by the top ten. In germline, CDR1 is GTSNPN, CDR2 SVGIG (reference sequence). Trimming cost V 1 base and J 3 bases, with 19 bases left between them. This CDR3 region has 17 residues.

Specimen: PBMCs from the stem cell graft donor, collected from the stem cell graft. The source of this sequence is a human donor who donated a stem cell graft to a child with acute lymphoblastic leukemia. This chain uses TRBV30 with TRBJ1-5, with D tentatively TRBD1 (5 bases). CDR3 nucleotides: TGTGCCTGGAGTGAAGGCCTGGGGGGGGGACCCAATCAGCCCCAGCATTTT. It yields the protein CAWSEGLGGGPNQPQHF.